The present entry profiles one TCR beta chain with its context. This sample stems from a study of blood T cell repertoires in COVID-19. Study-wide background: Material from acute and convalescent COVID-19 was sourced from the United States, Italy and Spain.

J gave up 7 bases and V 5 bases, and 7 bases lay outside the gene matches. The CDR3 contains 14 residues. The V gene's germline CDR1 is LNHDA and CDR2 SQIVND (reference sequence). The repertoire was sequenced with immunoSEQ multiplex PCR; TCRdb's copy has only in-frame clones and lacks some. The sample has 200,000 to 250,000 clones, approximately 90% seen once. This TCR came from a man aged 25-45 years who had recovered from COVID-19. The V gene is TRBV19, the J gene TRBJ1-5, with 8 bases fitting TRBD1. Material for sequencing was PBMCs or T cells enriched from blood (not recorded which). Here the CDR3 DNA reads TGTGCCAGTAGTCCCTCCAGGGGGCTCCAGCCCCAGCATTTT. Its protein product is CASSPSRGLQPQHF.